Below are 20 T cell receptor beta chains sequenced from a single sample in a study of T-cell reconstitution after alpha-beta-depleted transplantation in children. Unique molecular identifiers were used to barcode this TCRbeta library. One entry per CDR3 protein results from TCRdb running MiXCR on the PCR reads. This repertoire shows a few hundred thousand distinct CDR3 sequences, around 27% found once; its top ten account for around 36%. This material consisted of PBMCs, taken before TCRalphabeta/CD19-depleted stem cell transplant. Source of these receptors: a boy under two years old with Wiskott-Aldrich syndrome, due to receive a stem cell transplant.

This clonotype was recorded many times. The chain is built from TRBV5-1 and TRBJ2-1; D is unresolved. The CDR3 extends over 13 amino acids. The V gene's germline CDR1 is SGHRS and CDR2 YFSETQ. V lost 4 bases, J lost 5 bases, and 10 bases lay in between. CDR3 in DNA: TGCGCCAGCAGCGCCAACTTGGACAATGAGCAGTTCTTC. Encoded protein: CASSANLDNEQFF.

This clonotype was counted only a few times. The rearrangement links TRBV10-3 to TRBJ2-1; 11 bases map to TRBD2. Losses at the gene ends were 3 bases for V and 4 bases for J; bases not matched to a gene: 5. Per the germline V gene, CDR1 is ENHRY and CDR2 is SYGVKD. The CDR3 contains 16 residues. CDR3 in amino acids: CAISDSGTSGYNEQFF. The CDR3, as DNA: TGTGCCATCAGTGACTCCGGGACTAGCGGTTACAATGAGCAGTTCTTC.

This chain connects TRBV20-1 to TRBJ1-2; D unresolved. Trimming left V 1 base short and J 4 bases short, with 13 bases between. CDR3 length equals 14 residues. CDR1 is DFQATT and CDR2 is SNEGSKA in the germline V gene (reference sequence). Here the CDR3 DNA reads TGCAGTGCTAGAGTTAGCAGGCCGACCTATGGCTACACCTTC. It encodes CSARVSRPTYGYTF.

This clonotype was seen more than once but under ten times. The genes are TRBV30 and TRBJ2-1; D is possibly TRBD2 (5 bases). The germline V and J ends were trimmed by 1 base and 8 bases, with 9 bases remaining between them. The length of the CDR3 is 12 residues. Germline lookup yields CDR1 GTSNPN and CDR2 SVGIG (reference sequence). The chain's CDR3 is CAWSAEGYEQFF. In DNA form, the CDR3 reads TGTGCCTGGAGTGCTGAGGGTTATGAGCAGTTCTTC. Based on the CDR3 plus reference TRBV30 and TRBJ2-1, the full variable domain is SQTIHQWPATLVQPVGSPLSLECTVEGTSNPNLYWYRQAAGRGLQLLFYSVGIGQISSEVPQNLSASRPQDRQFILSSKKLLLSDSGFYLCAWSAEGYEQFFGPGTRLTVL.

The chain employs TRBV20-1 and TRBJ2-5; no firm D call. Germline CDR1 is DFQATT and CDR2 is SNEGSKA (reference sequence). Trimming removed 5 bases from V and 4 bases from J, with 20 bases in between. The CDR3 has 15 amino acids. DNA of the CDR3: TGCAGTGCTTCCTTTTTAGTTGGTTTGTCAGAGACCCAGTACTTC. It yields the protein CSASFLVGLSETQYF.

This clonotype was picked up a small number of times. This chain links TRBV12-3 or TRBV12-4 with TRBJ2-2, with a possible D match to TRBD1 (5 bases). The ends were cut back, 2 bases at V and 7 bases at J, with 11 bases in the middle. This CDR3 is 14 amino acids long. CDR3 sequence reads: CASSLQGYGGELFF. Here the CDR3 DNA reads TGTGCCAGCAGTTTACAGGGATATGGCGGGGAGCTGTTTTTT.

This clonotype was picked up a small number of times. The chain is built from TRBV15 and TRBJ2-1; D is ambiguous. This CDR3 has 15 amino acids. V gave up 5 bases and J gave up 0 bases, with 11 bases separating them. CDR1 and CDR2 from the germline V gene are LNHNV and YYDKDF (reference sequence). DNA for the CDR3: TGTGCCACCAGCCGGGCGTTGAGCTCCTACAATGAGCAGTTCTTC. It is translated as CATSRALSSYNEQFF.

The chain links TRBV6-2 or TRBV6-3 to TRBJ2-7, with 8 bases aligning to TRBD1. The J segment lost 6 bases and the V segment lost 6 bases, leaving 13 bases of the junction unmatched. In germline, CDR1 is MNHEY, CDR2 SVGEGT. The CDR3 runs to 15 residues. In nucleotides, the CDR3 is TGTGCCAGCAGAACCCCAGGGGGCCGCGGATCCGAGCAGTACTTC. Translating it yields CASRTPGGRGSEQYF.

The chain has TRBV13 and TRBJ2-7; weak D call: TRBD1 (7 bases). Germline loops: CDR1 PRHDT, CDR2 FYEKMQ (reference sequence). CDR3 length: 13 residues. The V end lost 6 bases, the J end lost 6 bases, and 15 bases lay between the germline ends. This CDR3 reads CASSTGAGGEQYF. The DNA for the CDR3 is TGTGCCAGCAGTACAGGGGCCGGGGGCGAGCAGTACTTC.

The CDR3 loop is CASRVRGGQQETQYF. The CDR3 DNA sequence: TGTGCCAGCAGGGTACGGGGGGGACAGCAAGAGACCCAGTACTTC. The rearrangement joins TRBV6-1 to TRBJ2-5; D may be TRBD2 (8 bases). This CDR3 region has 15 residues. Trimming removed 6 bases at V and 2 bases at J, with 16 bases between. In germline, CDR1 is MNHNS, CDR2 SASEGT.

J is TRBJ2-7 and V is TRBV10-3; 10 positions agree with TRBD1. The CDR3 contains 14 residues. Germline CDR1 reads ENHRY; CDR2 reads SYGVKD. J was trimmed by 4 bases and V by 6 bases; bases with no gene match: 6. For the CDR3, the DNA is TGTGCCATCAGATTGACAGGGGGCGAGTACGAGCAGTACTTC. Amino acids: CAIRLTGGEYEQYF.

This CDR3 reads CASSEGVRGYTF. The CDR3 nucleotides read TGTGCCAGCTCGGAAGGGGTTCGGGGCTACACCTTC. J is TRBJ1-2 and V is TRBV2, with D possibly being TRBD1 (5 bases). V was cut by 8 bases and J by 8 bases, with 15 bases left in between. CDR1 and CDR2 from the germline V gene are SNHLY and FYNNEI. This CDR3 spans 12 amino acids.

The chain links TRBV18 to TRBJ2-7, with 10 bases matching TRBD2. The germline CDR1 and CDR2 sequences are KGHSH and LQKENI. V was clipped by 4 bases and J by 4 bases; unmatched bases: 16. This CDR3 has 18 amino acids. The CDR3 DNA sequence: TGTGCCAGCTCACGGGGTGCTAGCGGGAGTCTCTTTGTTTACGAGCAGTACTTC. Protein: CASSRGASGSLFVYEQYF.

The count of this clonotype is one. The rearrangement uses TRBV5-1 and TRBJ2-2; a weak D match, TRBD2 (6 bases). The CDR3 covers 13 residues. Germline V gene data show CDR1 as SGHRS and CDR2 as YFSETQ. Deletions cut 7 bases from V and 6 bases from J, with 13 bases between. CDR3 DNA: TGCGCCAGCTCCTCGGGGGATGCCGGGGAGCTGTTTTTT. Its translation: CASSSGDAGELFF.

This clonotype was counted between two and nine times. The genes are TRBV4-1 and TRBJ1-2; D remains ambiguous. The V end was cut by 1 base, the J end by 2 bases, with 8 bases between. In germline, CDR1 is MGHRA, CDR2 YSYEKL. This CDR3 is 14 amino acids long. CDR3 bases: TGCGCCAGCAGCCAAGGAGCTACCAACTATGGCTACACCTTC. Residues: CASSQGATNYGYTF.

This clonotype came up a few times. The chain combines TRBV6-5 with TRBJ1-2; 9 bases match TRBD1. This CDR3 is 15 amino acids long. With V trimmed by 2 bases and J by 5 bases, 6 bases remained unmatched. The germline gives CDR1 MNHEY, CDR2 SVGAGI. Here the CDR3 reads CASSYAPGQGYGYTF. In DNA, the CDR3 is TGTGCCAGCAGTTACGCCCCGGGACAGGGTTATGGCTACACCTTC.

This chain links TRBV6-1 with TRBJ2-1, with TRBD2 matching 13 bases. J lost 10 bases, V lost 6 bases, and 12 bases had no gene match. CDR1 MNHNS and CDR2 SASEGT come from the germline V gene. This CDR3 has 16 amino acids. CDR3 amino acids: CASSPLGTSGNREQFF. DNA of the CDR3: TGTGCCAGCAGCCCCCTGGGGACTAGCGGGAATAGGGAGCAGTTCTTC.

This chain joins TRBV12-3 or TRBV12-4 and TRBJ2-2; D possibly corresponds to TRBD1 (6 bases). This CDR3 region has 15 residues. The V and J ends lost 6 bases and 3 bases respectively, with 14 bases between them. CDR3 bases: TGTGCCAGCAGGAACCCGGGACAATACACCGGGGAGCTGTTTTTT. Its protein is CASRNPGQYTGELFF.

The chain links TRBV20-1 to TRBJ1-4; possible D gene TRBD1, 5 bases. The CDR3 runs to 15 residues. Germline V gene sequence: CDR1 DFQATT, CDR2 SNEGSKA (reference sequence). V lost 6 bases to trimming and J lost 4 bases, with 18 bases between them. The CDR3 reads CSAVVAGRNNEKLFF. The CDR3 DNA reads as TGCAGTGCGGTTGTAGCGGGACGGAATAATGAAAAACTGTTTTTT.

The chain combines TRBV20-1 with TRBJ2-3; 10 bases are a match to TRBD2. This CDR3 has 16 amino acids. V dropped 4 bases and J dropped 4; count of bases not matched to a gene: 11. Germline V lookup: CDR1 DFQATT, CDR2 SNEGSKA (reference sequence). The CDR3 region is CSATSLAAGGPDTQYF. The DNA for the CDR3 is TGCAGTGCTACCTCCCTGGCAGCGGGAGGGCCAGATACGCAGTATTTT.